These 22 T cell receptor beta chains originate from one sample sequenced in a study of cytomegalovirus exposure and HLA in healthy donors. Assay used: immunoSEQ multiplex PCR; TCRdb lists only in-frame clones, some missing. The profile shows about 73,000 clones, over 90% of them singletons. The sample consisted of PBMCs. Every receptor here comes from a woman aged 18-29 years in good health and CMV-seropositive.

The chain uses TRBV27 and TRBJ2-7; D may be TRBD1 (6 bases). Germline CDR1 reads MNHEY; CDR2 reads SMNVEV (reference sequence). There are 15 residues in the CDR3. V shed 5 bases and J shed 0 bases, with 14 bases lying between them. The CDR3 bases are TGTGCCAGCAGTAACCACGGACAGAACTCCTACGAGCAGTACTTC. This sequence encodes CASSNHGQNSYEQYF.

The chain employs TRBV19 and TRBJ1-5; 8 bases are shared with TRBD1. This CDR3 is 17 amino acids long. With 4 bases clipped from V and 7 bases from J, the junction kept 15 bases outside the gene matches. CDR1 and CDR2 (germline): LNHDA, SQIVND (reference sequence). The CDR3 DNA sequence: TGTGCCAGTAGTAGGGCCCCTCAGACAGGGACAGGCCAGCCCCAGCATTTT. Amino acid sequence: CASSRAPQTGTGQPQHF.

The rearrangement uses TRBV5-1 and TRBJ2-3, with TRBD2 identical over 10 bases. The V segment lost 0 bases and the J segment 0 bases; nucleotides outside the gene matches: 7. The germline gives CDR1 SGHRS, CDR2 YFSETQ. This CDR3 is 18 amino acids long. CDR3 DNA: TGCGCCAGCAGCTTGGACGCTAGCGGGGGAATCAGCACAGATACGCAGTATTTT. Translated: CASSLDASGGISTDTQYF.

Written as DNA, the CDR3 is TGTGCCAGCAGAAAAAAGGGGACAGCTGAAGCTTTCTTT. Its translation: CASRKKGTAEAFF. V gene TRBV28 combines with J gene TRBJ1-1; 7 positions agree with TRBD1. CDR3 size: 13 residues. Looked up from germline, CDR1 is MDHEN and CDR2 is SYDVKM. V gave up 6 bases and J gave up 6 bases; unmatched junction bases: 7.

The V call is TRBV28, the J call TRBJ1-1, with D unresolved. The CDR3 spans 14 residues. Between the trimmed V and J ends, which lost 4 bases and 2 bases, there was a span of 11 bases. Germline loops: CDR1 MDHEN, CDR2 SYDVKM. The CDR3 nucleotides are TGTGCCAGCAGTTATGGGCAGGCCAACACTGAAGCTTTCTTT. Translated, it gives CASSYGQANTEAFF.

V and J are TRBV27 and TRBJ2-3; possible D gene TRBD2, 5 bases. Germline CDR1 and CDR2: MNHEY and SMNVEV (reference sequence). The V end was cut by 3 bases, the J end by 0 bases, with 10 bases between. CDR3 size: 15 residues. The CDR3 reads CASSFASPSTDTQYF. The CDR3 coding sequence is TGTGCCAGCAGTTTTGCTAGCCCCAGCACAGATACGCAGTATTTT.

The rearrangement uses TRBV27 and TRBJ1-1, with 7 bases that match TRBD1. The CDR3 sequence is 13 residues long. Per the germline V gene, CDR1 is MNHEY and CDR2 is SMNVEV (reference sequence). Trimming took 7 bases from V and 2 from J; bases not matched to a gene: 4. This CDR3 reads CASKGTANTEAFF. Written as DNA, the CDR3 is TGTGCCAGCAAAGGGACAGCCAACACTGAAGCTTTCTTT.

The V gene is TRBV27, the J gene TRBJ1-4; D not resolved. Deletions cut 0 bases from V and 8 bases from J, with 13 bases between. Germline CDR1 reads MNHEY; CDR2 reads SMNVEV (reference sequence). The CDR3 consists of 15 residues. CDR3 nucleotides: TGTGCCAGCAGTTTATCACTGCCAATCGGGGAAAAACTGTTTTTT. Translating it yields CASSLSLPIGEKLFF.

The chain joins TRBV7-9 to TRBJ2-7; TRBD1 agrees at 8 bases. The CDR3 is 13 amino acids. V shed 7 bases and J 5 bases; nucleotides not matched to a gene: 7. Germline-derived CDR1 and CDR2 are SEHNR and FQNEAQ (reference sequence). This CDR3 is CASNEDRVNEQYF. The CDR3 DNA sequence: TGTGCCAGCAATGAGGACAGGGTGAACGAGCAGTACTTC.

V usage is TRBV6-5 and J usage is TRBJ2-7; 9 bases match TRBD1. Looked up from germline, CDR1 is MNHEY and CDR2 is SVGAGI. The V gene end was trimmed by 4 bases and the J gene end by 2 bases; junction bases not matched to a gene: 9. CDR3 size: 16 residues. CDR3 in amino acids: CASSSNRGRLAYEQYF. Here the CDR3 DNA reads TGTGCCAGCAGTTCAAACAGGGGGCGCTTAGCCTACGAGCAGTACTTC.

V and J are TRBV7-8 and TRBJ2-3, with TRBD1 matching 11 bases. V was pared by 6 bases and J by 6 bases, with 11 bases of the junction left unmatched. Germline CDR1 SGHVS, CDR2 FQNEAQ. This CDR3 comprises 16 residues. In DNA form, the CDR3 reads TGTGCCAGCAGTTCACGTGGACAGGGGGCAAGTGATACGCAGTATTTT. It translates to CASSSRGQGASDTQYF.

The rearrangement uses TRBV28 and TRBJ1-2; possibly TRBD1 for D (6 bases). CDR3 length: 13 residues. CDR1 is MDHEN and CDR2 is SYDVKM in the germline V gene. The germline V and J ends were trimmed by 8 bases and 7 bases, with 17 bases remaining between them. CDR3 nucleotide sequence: TGTGCCAGCCGGAGGGGGGGCTTGGGTGGCTACACCTTC. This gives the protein CASRRGGLGGYTF.

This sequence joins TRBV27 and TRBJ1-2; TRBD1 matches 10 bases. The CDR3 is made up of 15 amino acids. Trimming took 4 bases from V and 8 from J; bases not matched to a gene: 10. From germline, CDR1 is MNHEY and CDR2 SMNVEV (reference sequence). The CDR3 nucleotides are TGTGCCAGCAGTTCGCCCGACAGGGGGCTCCGGGGCTACACCTTC. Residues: CASSSPDRGLRGYTF.

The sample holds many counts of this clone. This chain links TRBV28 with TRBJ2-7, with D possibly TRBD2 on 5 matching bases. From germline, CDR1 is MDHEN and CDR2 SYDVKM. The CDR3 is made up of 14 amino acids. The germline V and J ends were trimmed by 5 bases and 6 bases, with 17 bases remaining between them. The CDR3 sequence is CASSQSRPGGEQYF. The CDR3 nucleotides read TGTGCCAGCAGTCAGAGTCGCCCCGGAGGCGAGCAGTACTTC.

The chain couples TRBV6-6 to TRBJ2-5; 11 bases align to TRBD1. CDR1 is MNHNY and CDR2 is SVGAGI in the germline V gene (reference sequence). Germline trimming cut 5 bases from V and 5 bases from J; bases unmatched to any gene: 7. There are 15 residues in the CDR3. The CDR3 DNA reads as TGTGCCAGCAGTCGCGGGACAGGGGGTAGGGAGACCCAGTACTTC. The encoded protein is CASSRGTGGRETQYF.

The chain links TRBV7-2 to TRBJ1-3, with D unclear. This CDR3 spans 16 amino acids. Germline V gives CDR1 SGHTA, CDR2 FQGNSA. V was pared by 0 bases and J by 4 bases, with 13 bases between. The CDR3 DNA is TGTGCCAGCAGCTTAGCAGTTTTAACGCGGGGAAACACCATATATTTT. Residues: CASSLAVLTRGNTIYF.

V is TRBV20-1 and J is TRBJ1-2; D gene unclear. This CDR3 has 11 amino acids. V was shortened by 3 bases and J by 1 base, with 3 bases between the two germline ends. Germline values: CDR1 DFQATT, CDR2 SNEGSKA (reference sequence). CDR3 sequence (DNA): TGCAGTGCTAGCCGTAACTATGGCTACACCTTC. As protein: CSASRNYGYTF.

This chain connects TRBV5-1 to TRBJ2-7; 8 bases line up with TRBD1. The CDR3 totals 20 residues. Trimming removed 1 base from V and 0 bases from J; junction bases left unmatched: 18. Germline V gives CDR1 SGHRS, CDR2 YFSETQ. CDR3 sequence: CASSLPTTHRGKEYSYEQYF. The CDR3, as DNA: TGCGCCAGCAGCTTGCCTACTACCCACAGGGGGAAGGAATACTCCTACGAGCAGTACTTC.

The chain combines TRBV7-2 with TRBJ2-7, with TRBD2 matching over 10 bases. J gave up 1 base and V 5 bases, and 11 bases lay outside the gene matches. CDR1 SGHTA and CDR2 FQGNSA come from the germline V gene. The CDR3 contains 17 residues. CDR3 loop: CASSRTSGIGRSYEQYF. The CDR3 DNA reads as TGTGCCAGCAGCCGGACTAGCGGTATTGGAAGGTCCTACGAGCAGTACTTC. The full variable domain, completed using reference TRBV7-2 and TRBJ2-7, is GAGVSQSPSNKVTEKGKDVELRCDPISGHTALYWYRQSLGQGLEFLIYFQGNSAPDKSGLPSDRFSAERTGGSVSTLTIQRTQQEDSAVYLCASSRTSGIGRSYEQYFGPGTRLTVT.

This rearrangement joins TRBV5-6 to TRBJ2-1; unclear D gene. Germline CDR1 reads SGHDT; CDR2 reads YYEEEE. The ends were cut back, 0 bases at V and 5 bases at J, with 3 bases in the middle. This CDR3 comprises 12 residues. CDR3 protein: CASSLANNEQFF. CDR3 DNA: TGTGCCAGCAGCTTGGCCAACAATGAGCAGTTCTTC. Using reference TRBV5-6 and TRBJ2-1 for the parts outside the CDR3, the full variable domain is DAGVTQSPTHLIKTRGQQVTLRCSPKSGHDTVSWYQQALGQGPQFIFQYYEEEERQRGNFPDRFSGHQFPNYSSELNVNALLLGDSALYLCASSLANNEQFFGPGTRLTVL.

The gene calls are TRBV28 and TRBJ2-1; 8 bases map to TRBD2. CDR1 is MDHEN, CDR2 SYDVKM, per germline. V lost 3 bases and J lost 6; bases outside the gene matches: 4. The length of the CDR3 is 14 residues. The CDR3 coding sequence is TGTGCCAGCAGTTTGTTAGCGGGACGCAATGAGCAGTTCTTC. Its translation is CASSLLAGRNEQFF.

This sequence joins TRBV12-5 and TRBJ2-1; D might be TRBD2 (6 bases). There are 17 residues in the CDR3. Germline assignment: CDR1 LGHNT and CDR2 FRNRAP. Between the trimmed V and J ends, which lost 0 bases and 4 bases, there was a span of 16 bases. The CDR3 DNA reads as TGTGCTAGTGGTTTGGTTAGTTCGGGAGTAGGGTACAATGAGCAGTTCTTC. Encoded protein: CASGLVSSGVGYNEQFF.